Listed here are 8 T cell receptor beta chains from one sample, sequenced in a study of T cell responses to AZD1222 COVID-19 vaccine. Assay used: immunoSEQ multiplex PCR; TCRdb lists only in-frame clones, some missing. There are about 100,000 clones in the sample; around 92% occur only once, and 6.6% lies in the top ten. This sample comprised peripheral blood, obtained on day 0 of AZD1222 vaccination. These receptors were obtained from an adult in good health.

This chain connects TRBV3-1 (or the pseudogene TRBV3-2) to TRBJ2-3; 9 bases are shared with TRBD2. CDR1 and CDR2 from the germline V gene are LGHDT and YNNKEL (reference sequence). Trimming cost V 0 bases and J 4 bases; bases outside gene matches: 11. The CDR3 extends over 18 amino acids. The CDR3: CASSQDRGGRAGADTQYF. The CDR3 DNA reads TGTGCCAGCAGCCAAGATAGGGGCGGGAGGGCCGGAGCAGATACGCAGTATTTT.

The chain carries TRBV5-8 and TRBJ1-5; no definite D call. The germline gives CDR1 SGHTS, CDR2 YDEGEE. V gave up 4 bases and J gave up 2 bases, with 13 bases separating them. The CDR3 is 15 residues long. CDR3 DNA sequence: TGTGCCAGCAGCCCTCGATGGGAGGGCAATCAGCCCCAGCATTTT. As protein: CASSPRWEGNQPQHF. Filled out from reference TRBV5-8 and TRBJ1-5, the complete variable domain reads EAGVTQSPTHLIKTRGQQATLRCSPISGHTSVYWYQQALGLGLQFLLWYDEGEERNRGNFPPRFSGRQFPNYSSELNVNALELEDSALYLCASSPRWEGNQPQHFGDGTRLSIL.

This sequence joins TRBV5-6 and TRBJ2-7, with 7 bases lining up with TRBD2. Germline assignment: CDR1 SGHDT and CDR2 YYEEEE. This CDR3 region has 15 residues. The V gene end was trimmed by 2 bases and the J gene end by 3 bases; junction bases not matched to a gene: 8. DNA for the CDR3: TGTGCCAGCAGCTTTCGAACGACTAGCCACTACGAGCAGTACTTC. Amino acids: CASSFRTTSHYEQYF.

This clone was detected only once. This rearrangement joins TRBV5-1 to TRBJ2-7; tentative D call: TRBD1 (5 bases). V was shortened by 0 bases and J by 2 bases, with 9 bases between the two germline ends. This CDR3 region has 14 residues. The germline V gene has CDR1 SGHRS and CDR2 YFSETQ. CDR3 in amino acids: CASSLAAGPYEQYF. The CDR3, as DNA: TGCGCCAGCAGCTTGGCAGCAGGGCCCTACGAGCAGTACTTC.

This clone is a singleton in its sample. CDR3 sequence reads: CASSSSGYGYTF. The CDR3 DNA is TGTGCCAGCTCCTCGTCGGGCTATGGCTACACCTTC. The rearrangement joins TRBV12-3 or TRBV12-4 to TRBJ1-2, with unresolved D. This CDR3 contains 12 residues. The V end lost 8 bases, the J end lost 4 bases, and 11 bases lay between the germline ends.

CDR3 sequence: CASSPVGMNTEAFF. For the CDR3, the DNA is TGTGCCAGCAGTCCGGTCGGCATGAACACTGAAGCTTTCTTT. The V call is TRBV28, the J call TRBJ1-1; D is unresolved. There are 14 residues in the CDR3. Germline CDR1 reads MDHEN; CDR2 reads SYDVKM. The V gene lost 5 bases and the J gene lost 0 bases, with 10 bases spanning the gap.

The chain uses TRBV24-1 and TRBJ1-2; TRBD1 is a possible D gene (5 bases). Trimming left V 2 bases short and J 2 bases short, with 14 bases between. The CDR3 has 16 residues. Germline V CDR1 and CDR2: KGHDR, SFDVKD. CDR3 coding DNA: TGTGCCACCAGTGATTCGCACCCGACAGTGAACTATGGCTACACCTTC. It yields the protein CATSDSHPTVNYGYTF.

This chain joins TRBV24-1 and TRBJ2-3; 9 bases are a match to TRBD1. The CDR3 sequence is 15 residues long. Germline trimming cut 7 bases from V and 0 bases from J; bases unmatched to any gene: 4. The germline CDR1 and CDR2 sequences are KGHDR and SFDVKD. CDR3 in DNA: TGTGCCACCAGCGGGACAGGGTCTAGCACAGATACGCAGTATTTT. The encoded protein is CATSGTGSSTDTQYF.